This is a list of T cell receptor beta chains from one sample in a study of response to subunit inactivated influenza vaccine. One entry per CDR3 protein, called by TCRdb with MiXCR from the RT-PCR reads. The repertoire includes 530,000 or so distinct CDR3 sequences, around 15% of them detected once, and roughly 10% sits in the top ten. Sample: PBMCs from blood, taken less than 13 days after vaccination. The receptors were sampled from a man between 45 and 60 years old who received an inactivated influenza vaccine. Each CDR3 is given with its conserved first and last residue. D genes are given only for firm matches. Expanded clones are given a class, and other clones once, few, many or no size at all.

clone_size: few
v_call: TRBV25-1
j_call: TRBJ2-1
d_call: NA
cdr3_length: 15
cdr3_aa: CASSSAIAYGNEQFF
cdr3_nt: TGTGCCAGCAGTTCGGCTATAGCATATGGCAATGAGCAGTTCTTC

clone_size: NA
v_call: TRBV7-3
j_call: TRBJ2-2
d_call: NA
cdr3_length: 14
cdr3_aa: CASSLGAATGELFF
cdr3_nt: TGTGCCAGCAGTTTAGGGGCGGCCACCGGGGAGCTGTTTTTT

clone_size: few
v_call: TRBV4-3
j_call: TRBJ1-2
d_call: NA
cdr3_length: 14
cdr3_aa: CASSQDRGLGGYTF
cdr3_nt: TGCGCCAGCAGCCAAGATCGGGGTTTGGGTGGCTACACCTTC

clone_size: many
v_call: TRBV7-9
j_call: TRBJ2-3
d_call: NA
cdr3_length: 14
cdr3_aa: CASSLDYHSDTQYF
cdr3_nt: TGTGCCAGCAGCTTAGATTACCATTCAGATACGCAGTATTTT

clone_size: NA
v_call: TRBV20-1
j_call: TRBJ2-7
d_call: NA
cdr3_length: 13
cdr3_aa: CSARVGGLGEQYF
cdr3_nt: TGCAGTGCTAGAGTCGGGGGGCTAGGCGAGCAGTACTTC

clone_size: many
v_call: TRBV5-6
j_call: TRBJ2-1
d_call: NA
cdr3_length: 15
cdr3_aa: CASSMGLRRPNEQFF
cdr3_nt: TGTGCCAGCAGCATGGGACTCCGGAGGCCCAATGAGCAGTTCTTC

clone_size: NA
v_call: TRBV24-1
j_call: TRBJ2-1
d_call: TRBD2
cdr3_length: 16
cdr3_aa: CATSDLRGGGAHEQFF
cdr3_nt: TGTGCCACCAGTGATTTGCGGGGCGGGGGGGCCCATGAGCAGTTCTTC

clone_size: few
v_call: TRBV29-1
j_call: TRBJ2-1
d_call: NA
cdr3_length: 11
cdr3_aa: CSVTRYNEQFF
cdr3_nt: TGCAGCGTTACCAGGTACAATGAGCAGTTCTTC

clone_size: few
v_call: TRBV7-9
j_call: TRBJ1-1
d_call: NA
cdr3_length: 14
cdr3_aa: CASSLKGDYTEAFF
cdr3_nt: TGTGCCAGCAGCTTAAAGGGGGATTATACTGAAGCTTTCTTT

clone_size: NA
v_call: TRBV20-1
j_call: TRBJ2-3
d_call: NA
cdr3_length: 15
cdr3_aa: CGLVGGETSTDTQYF
cdr3_nt: TGCGGCCTTGTCGGGGGCGAGACAAGCACAGATACGCAGTATTTT

clone_size: NA
v_call: TRBV27
j_call: TRBJ2-7
d_call: NA
cdr3_length: 14
cdr3_aa: CASSYGGAGYEQYF
cdr3_nt: TGTGCCAGCAGTTATGGGGGGGCCGGATACGAGCAGTACTTC

clone_size: few
v_call: TRBV18
j_call: TRBJ2-7
d_call: TRBD2
cdr3_length: 12
cdr3_aa: CASSVGRYEQYF
cdr3_nt: TGTGCCAGCTCAGTCGGGAGGTACGAGCAGTACTTC

clone_size: many
v_call: TRBV28
j_call: TRBJ1-4
d_call: NA
cdr3_length: 14
cdr3_aa: CASSLSLQGEKLFF
cdr3_nt: TGTGCCAGCAGTTTAAGCCTTCAGGGCGAAAAACTGTTTTTT

clone_size: once
v_call: TRBV6-2/TRBV6-3
j_call: TRBJ2-1
d_call: TRBD2
cdr3_length: 16
cdr3_aa: CASSYGLAGGWNEQFF
cdr3_nt: TGTGCCAGCAGTTACGGCCTAGCGGGGGGTTGGAATGAGCAGTTCTTC

clone_size: many
v_call: TRBV6-5
j_call: TRBJ2-1
d_call: NA
cdr3_length: 14
cdr3_aa: CASSSQGSYNEQFF
cdr3_nt: TGTGCCAGCAGTTCCCAGGGCTCCTACAATGAGCAGTTCTTC

clone_size: few
v_call: TRBV4-3
j_call: TRBJ2-7
d_call: NA
cdr3_length: 17
cdr3_aa: CASSQDDSGVSSYEQYF
cdr3_nt: TGCGCCAGCAGCCAAGACGACTCCGGGGTTAGCTCCTACGAGCAGTACTTC

clone_size: NA
v_call: TRBV6-2/TRBV6-3
j_call: TRBJ2-1
d_call: TRBD2
cdr3_length: 15
cdr3_aa: CASSIAGGMVNEQFF
cdr3_nt: TGTGCCAGCAGTATAGCGGGGGGTATGGTCAATGAGCAGTTCTTC

clone_size: NA
v_call: TRBV6-1
j_call: TRBJ2-2
d_call: NA
cdr3_length: 16
cdr3_aa: CASSEALRESGGELFF
cdr3_nt: TGTGCCAGCAGTGAAGCATTACGGGAGAGTGGCGGGGAGCTGTTTTTT

clone_size: NA
v_call: TRBV20-1
j_call: TRBJ2-7
d_call: NA
cdr3_length: 15
cdr3_aa: CSASPGSYWGYEQYF
cdr3_nt: TGCAGTGCTAGTCCGGGTTCATACTGGGGATACGAGCAGTACTTC

clone_size: NA
v_call: TRBV11-2
j_call: TRBJ2-1
d_call: NA
cdr3_length: 17
cdr3_aa: CASSLEGGGRVGDEQFF
cdr3_nt: TGTGCCAGCAGCTTAGAAGGCGGGGGCCGGGTGGGAGATGAGCAGTTCTTC

clone_size: NA
v_call: TRBV4-3
j_call: TRBJ1-5
d_call: NA
cdr3_length: 13
cdr3_aa: CASSQDPGRPQHF
cdr3_nt: TGCGCCAGCAGCCAAGACCCCGGGAGGCCCCAGCATTTT

clone_size: NA
v_call: TRBV20-1
j_call: TRBJ2-3
d_call: TRBD2
cdr3_length: 17
cdr3_aa: CSARDPLLAGITDTQYF
cdr3_nt: TGCAGTGCTAGAGATCCCCTACTAGCGGGGATCACAGATACGCAGTATTTT

clone_size: few
v_call: TRBV20-1
j_call: TRBJ2-5
d_call: NA
cdr3_length: 14
cdr3_aa: CSAPGHRGGETQYF
cdr3_nt: TGCAGTGCGCCGGGACACCGAGGGGGAGAGACCCAGTACTTC

clone_size: NA
v_call: TRBV4-3
j_call: TRBJ1-1
d_call: NA
cdr3_length: 16
cdr3_aa: CASSQVEAGMNTEAFF
cdr3_nt: TGCGCCAGCAGCCAAGTCGAGGCAGGAATGAACACTGAAGCTTTCTTT

clone_size: NA
v_call: TRBV15
j_call: TRBJ2-1
d_call: NA
cdr3_length: 15
cdr3_aa: CATSRDNRAEETQFF
cdr3_nt: TGTGCCACCAGCAGAGATAACAGGGCCGAAGAGACCCAGTTCTTC

clone_size: few
v_call: TRBV20-1
j_call: TRBJ1-6
d_call: NA
cdr3_length: 15
cdr3_aa: CSARGGSDYNSPLHF
cdr3_nt: TGCAGTGCTAGAGGCGGGTCCGATTATAATTCACCCCTCCACTTT

clone_size: many
v_call: TRBV13
j_call: TRBJ2-7
d_call: NA
cdr3_length: 16
cdr3_aa: CASSSQQGYGTYEQYF
cdr3_nt: TGTGCCAGCAGCTCACAACAGGGATACGGGACCTACGAGCAGTACTTC

clone_size: few
v_call: TRBV5-1
j_call: TRBJ2-3
d_call: NA
cdr3_length: 16
cdr3_aa: CASSLEGGQYTDTQYF
cdr3_nt: TGCGCCAGCAGCTTGGAGGGTGGGCAGTACACAGATACGCAGTATTTT

clone_size: NA
v_call: TRBV10-3
j_call: TRBJ2-1
d_call: NA
cdr3_length: 15
cdr3_aa: CAISLGSDSYNEQFF
cdr3_nt: TGTGCCATCAGCCTTGGCTCTGACTCCTACAATGAGCAGTTCTTC

clone_size: many
v_call: TRBV15
j_call: TRBJ2-2
d_call: TRBD2
cdr3_length: 16
cdr3_aa: CATSRDRRTSAGELFF
cdr3_nt: TGTGCCACCAGCAGAGATCGGAGGACTAGCGCCGGGGAGCTGTTTTTT

clone_size: NA
v_call: TRBV6-2/TRBV6-3
j_call: TRBJ2-2
d_call: NA
cdr3_length: 12
cdr3_aa: CATSANTGELFF
cdr3_nt: TGTGCCACCTCAGCCAACACCGGGGAGCTGTTTTTT

clone_size: NA
v_call: TRBV10-2
j_call: TRBJ2-1
d_call: NA
cdr3_length: 12
cdr3_aa: CASTQISGEQFF
cdr3_nt: TGCGCCAGCACCCAAATCTCGGGTGAGCAGTTCTTC

clone_size: few
v_call: TRBV2
j_call: TRBJ2-1
d_call: TRBD2
cdr3_length: 14
cdr3_aa: CASHVAGEYNEQFF
cdr3_nt: TGTGCCAGCCATGTAGCGGGGGAGTACAATGAGCAGTTCTTC

clone_size: many
v_call: TRBV5-8
j_call: TRBJ1-2
d_call: NA
cdr3_length: 13
cdr3_aa: CASSATPNYGYTF
cdr3_nt: TGTGCCAGCAGCGCTACACCTAACTATGGCTACACCTTC

clone_size: NA
v_call: TRBV28
j_call: TRBJ2-7
d_call: TRBD2
cdr3_length: 16
cdr3_aa: CASSFELAGGLYEQYF
cdr3_nt: TGTGCCAGCAGTTTTGAACTAGCGGGAGGACTCTACGAGCAGTACTTC

clone_size: few
v_call: TRBV7-2
j_call: TRBJ2-7
d_call: NA
cdr3_length: 14
cdr3_aa: CASSARQAAYEQYF
cdr3_nt: TGTGCCAGCAGCGCGAGACAGGCGGCCTACGAGCAGTACTTC

clone_size: NA
v_call: TRBV4-2
j_call: TRBJ2-7
d_call: TRBD2
cdr3_length: 15
cdr3_aa: CASSRTATSGYEQYF
cdr3_nt: TGTGCCAGCAGCCGGACAGCGACTAGCGGCTACGAGCAGTACTTC

clone_size: few
v_call: TRBV4-3
j_call: TRBJ2-5
d_call: NA
cdr3_length: 14
cdr3_aa: CASSLKTHGETQYF
cdr3_nt: TGCGCCAGCAGCCTTAAGACGCACGGGGAGACCCAGTACTTC

clone_size: few
v_call: TRBV7-9
j_call: TRBJ2-1
d_call: NA
cdr3_length: 14
cdr3_aa: CASSAGTLDNEQFF
cdr3_nt: TGTGCCAGCAGCGCCGGGACCCTCGACAATGAGCAGTTCTTC

clone_size: NA
v_call: TRBV20-1
j_call: TRBJ2-2
d_call: NA
cdr3_length: 14
cdr3_aa: CSAPAETGTGEPFF
cdr3_nt: TGCAGTGCCCCGGCCGAAACGGGAACCGGGGAGCCGTTTTTT

clone_size: NA
v_call: TRBV29-1
j_call: TRBJ2-1
d_call: TRBD2
cdr3_length: 15
cdr3_aa: CSVEGKREGPYEQFF
cdr3_nt: TGCAGCGTTGAAGGAAAACGGGAGGGCCCCTATGAGCAGTTCTTC

clone_size: NA
v_call: TRBV20-1
j_call: TRBJ1-1
d_call: NA
cdr3_length: 14
cdr3_aa: CSASRVIMNTEAFF
cdr3_nt: TGCAGTGCTAGTCGGGTGATAATGAACACTGAAGCTTTCTTT

clone_size: NA
v_call: TRBV20-1
j_call: TRBJ1-4
d_call: TRBD1
cdr3_length: 15
cdr3_aa: CSARIQGASSGKLFF
cdr3_nt: TGCAGTGCTAGAATACAGGGGGCGTCGAGCGGGAAACTGTTTTTT

clone_size: NA
v_call: TRBV5-6
j_call: TRBJ2-3
d_call: NA
cdr3_length: 15
cdr3_aa: CASSLVGRNTDTQYF
cdr3_nt: TGTGCCAGCAGCTTGGTGGGCAGAAACACAGATACGCAGTATTTT